This T cell receptor beta chain comes out of a study of cytomegalovirus exposure and HLA in healthy donors. Findings and limits, study-wide: In a later analysis, productive TCRs from donors in an Asian-associated ancestry cluster reportedly carried fewer N-insertions than the cohort mean. Reports showed the classifier diagnosing cytomegalovirus status with high specificity and sensitivity.

Both 60 Vbeta primers and 13 Jbeta primers went into the PCR. The assay was immunoSEQ multiplex PCR, and TCRdb's table has in-frame clones only and misses some. The profile shows tens of thousands of clones, around 80% of them singletons. This CDR3 is 17 amino acids long. Germline loops: CDR1 SGHAT, CDR2 FQNNGV. Comment on this clone: The antigen remains undetermined.

Each donor was healthy, and each was a bone marrow donor. Sampled while nominally healthy, donors likely had unrecorded immune exposures. This receptor was identified in a man aged 40-50 years in good health and CMV-seronegative. V gene TRBV11-2 combines with J gene TRBJ2-5; maybe TRBD2 (5 bases). The DNA end favors TRBJ2-7, so the J call may be wrong. Material for sequencing was PBMCs. This CDR3 reads CASSSVWAGRLAYEQYF. The CDR3 DNA reads TGTGCCAGCAGCTCCGTGTGGGCGGGTCGGCTCGCCTACGAGCAGTACTTC.